Following are 26 T cell receptor beta chains from one sample sequenced in a study of blood T cell repertoires in COVID-19. Sequencing was performed with immunoSEQ multiplex PCR; in TCRdb, only in-frame clones are kept and a portion is missing. The table has 120,000 to 150,000 clones, 75% to 90% seen once. Sequencing input: peripheral blood. Source of these receptors: an elderly woman with acute or convalescent COVID-19.

The V call is TRBV6-5, the J call TRBJ1-2; D is uncertain. CDR3 length equals 13 residues. CDR1 is MNHEY and CDR2 is SVGAGI in the germline V gene. Trimming removed 5 bases at V and 2 bases at J, with 9 bases between. The CDR3 region has the DNA TGTGCCAGCAGTCGAGCGGGCAACTATGGCTACACCTTC. It specifies CASSRAGNYGYTF.

The gene calls are TRBV6-5 and TRBJ1-2, with 7 bases that match TRBD1. Germline loops: CDR1 MNHEY, CDR2 SVGAGI. The CDR3 sequence is 16 residues long. The J segment lost 4 bases and the V segment lost 2 bases, leaving 10 bases of the junction unmatched. The CDR3 bases are TGTGCCAGCAGTTACCGCGACAGGGCTAGGGCCTATGGCTACACCTTC. Its translation: CASSYRDRARAYGYTF.

V and J are TRBV4-1 and TRBJ1-5; D unclear. The germline CDR1 and CDR2 sequences are MGHRA and YSYEKL. Deletions cut 0 bases from V and 9 bases from J, with 15 bases between. The CDR3 extends over 15 amino acids. In DNA, the CDR3 is TGCGCCAGCAGCCAAGAGCTGGTGGGCTCATGGCCCCAGCATTTT. Amino acid sequence: CASSQELVGSWPQHF.

The chain combines TRBV12-3 or TRBV12-4 with TRBJ1-2, with D possibly being TRBD1 (6 bases). Trimming stripped 6 bases from V and 8 bases from J, with 13 bases between. CDR3 length: 12 residues. CDR3 sequence reads: CASSQTGLGYTF. Here the CDR3 DNA reads TGTGCCAGCAGCCAAACAGGGTTAGGCTACACCTTC.

The rearrangement joins TRBV7-2 to TRBJ1-6; 11 nucleotides match TRBD1. V lost 7 bases to trimming and J lost 9 bases; unmatched junction nucleotides: 8. CDR1 SGHTA and CDR2 FQGNSA come from the germline V gene. CDR3 length: 15 amino acids. DNA for the CDR3: TGTGCCAGCAAGTCGCTGGGACAGGGGGGTTCACCCCTCCACTTT. Amino acids: CASKSLGQGGSPLHF.

This chain uses TRBV5-4 with TRBJ1-2; tentatively, D is TRBD1 (5 bases). CDR1 and CDR2 from the germline V gene are SGHNT and YYREEE (reference sequence). There are 17 residues in the CDR3. With 4 bases removed from V and 0 bases from J, the gap between germline ends came to 19 bases. The CDR3 spells CASSVPGKGGTNYGYTF. The CDR3 nucleotides are TGTGCCAGCAGCGTTCCAGGGAAAGGTGGGACTAACTATGGCTACACCTTC.

The genes are TRBV18 and TRBJ1-1; possible D gene TRBD1, 5 bases. The CDR3 covers 15 residues. Germline V CDR1 and CDR2: KGHSH, LQKENI. V was cut by 3 bases and J by 3 bases, with 14 bases left in between. CDR3 sequence (DNA): TGTGCCAGCTCACCGATCGGGCGGGGGGACACTGAAGCTTTCTTT. Amino acids: CASSPIGRGDTEAFF.

The V gene is TRBV15, the J gene TRBJ2-6; the match to TRBD1 covers 9 bases. The germline V gene encodes CDR1 LNHNV and CDR2 YYDKDF (reference sequence). V shed 0 bases, J shed 0 bases, and the junction held 3 bases outside the gene matches. The CDR3 is 18 residues long. CDR3 region: CATSREGQGSSGANVLTF. For the CDR3, the DNA is TGTGCCACCAGCAGAGAGGGACAGGGTTCCTCTGGGGCCAACGTCCTGACTTTC.

The chain couples TRBV5-1 to TRBJ1-6, with D possibly being TRBD1 (6 bases). The CDR3 is 16 residues long. Germline CDR1 reads SGHRS; CDR2 reads YFSETQ. V lost 0 bases to trimming and J lost 8 bases, with 15 bases between them. The CDR3 reads CASSLDQGQGDSPLHF. The CDR3, as DNA: TGCGCCAGCAGCTTGGATCAGGGGCAAGGGGATTCACCCCTCCACTTT.

The chain combines TRBV13 with TRBJ2-4; TRBD1 might be the D (6 bases). CDR3 length equals 15 residues. Between the trimmed V and J ends, which lost 5 bases and 3 bases, there was a span of 14 bases. Per germline, CDR1 PRHDT and CDR2 FYEKMQ (reference sequence). The CDR3 loop is CASSIYRDGKNIQYF. CDR3 nucleotide sequence: TGTGCCAGCAGCATCTACAGGGACGGCAAAAACATTCAGTACTTC.

This chain joins TRBV5-1 and TRBJ1-2; no clear D. The length of the CDR3 is 15 residues. Germline V CDR1 and CDR2: SGHRS, YFSETQ. The V end was cut by 5 bases, the J end by 4 bases, with 18 bases between. The CDR3 DNA sequence: TGCGCCAGCAGTCGTACTTCCGGAGGTCCCTATGGCTACACCTTC. Amino acids: CASSRTSGGPYGYTF.

J is TRBJ1-5 and V is TRBV15, with a tentative D call TRBD1 (5 bases). Trimming cost V 3 bases and J 4 bases, with 19 bases left between them. The CDR3 has 17 amino acids. CDR1 LNHNV and CDR2 YYDKDF come from the germline V gene (reference sequence). CDR3 in DNA: TGTGCCACCAGCAGGGAAAGGGGATTAGGCGGTAATCAGCCCCAGCATTTT. Its translation is CATSRERGLGGNQPQHF.

The V gene is TRBV18, the J gene TRBJ2-1, with 8 nucleotides matching TRBD2. The V segment lost 6 bases and the J segment 5 bases; nucleotides outside the gene matches: 3. Looked up from germline, CDR1 is KGHSH and CDR2 is LQKENI. The CDR3 loop spans 13 amino acids. The CDR3 region has the DNA TGTGCCAGCTCCGGGACTAGGGACAATGAGCAGTTCTTC. Residues: CASSGTRDNEQFF.

The rearrangement uses TRBV19 and TRBJ1-3; weak D call: TRBD1 (5 bases). Looked up from germline, CDR1 is LNHDA and CDR2 is SQIVND (reference sequence). Trimming removed 4 bases at V and 5 bases at J, with 9 bases between. CDR3 length equals 13 residues. The CDR3 reads CASSTGLRNTIYF. DNA for the CDR3: TGTGCCAGTAGTACGGGACTGAGAAACACCATATATTTT.

In its sample, this clone was seen many times. The rearrangement uses TRBV5-1 and TRBJ1-1; TRBD1 agrees at 7 bases. Germline trimming cut 4 bases from V and 2 bases from J; bases unmatched to any gene: 5. The CDR3 loop spans 14 amino acids. CDR1 and CDR2 from the germline V gene are SGHRS and YFSETQ. The CDR3 DNA sequence: TGCGCCAGCAGCAGTGGGACAGAAAACACTGAAGCTTTCTTT. Its protein is CASSSGTENTEAFF.

The gene calls are TRBV30 and TRBJ1-1; D not resolved. The CDR3 consists of 11 residues. V was shortened by 5 bases and J by 5 bases, with 9 bases between the two germline ends. Germline V gene sequence: CDR1 GTSNPN, CDR2 SVGIG (reference sequence). This chain's CDR3 is CAWSHGTEAFF. The CDR3 DNA reads TGTGCCTGGTCACACGGGACTGAAGCTTTCTTT.

This clone appeared a few times. This CDR3 reads CSARVRAEAFF. The CDR3 region has the DNA TGCAGTGCTAGGGTCCGGGCTGAAGCTTTCTTT. This chain uses TRBV20-1 with TRBJ1-1; no clear D. CDR1 DFQATT and CDR2 SNEGSKA come from the germline V gene (reference sequence). The CDR3 runs 11 residues. V gave up 3 bases and J gave up 6 bases, with 8 bases separating them.

The chain links TRBV5-4 to TRBJ1-1; the D is unclear. V was trimmed by 2 bases and J by 2 bases, leaving 7 bases between them. CDR1 SGHNT and CDR2 YYREEE come from the germline V gene (reference sequence). The CDR3 extends over 13 amino acids. The CDR3 reads CASSLQSNTEAFF. The CDR3 nucleotides read TGTGCCAGCAGCTTACAGAGCAACACTGAAGCTTTCTTT.

The V gene is TRBV7-8, the J gene TRBJ1-2, with TRBD1 as a possible D gene (5 bases). The ends were cut back, 5 bases at V and 2 bases at J, with 9 bases in the middle. This CDR3 comprises 13 residues. In germline, CDR1 is SGHVS, CDR2 FQNEAQ. The CDR3 DNA follows: TGTGCCAGCAGCGCCGACAGAAACTATGGCTACACCTTC. It specifies CASSADRNYGYTF. The full variable domain, in which reference TRBV7-8 and TRBJ1-2 provide the parts outside the CDR3, is GAGVSQSPRYKVAKRGQDVALRCDPISGHVSLFWYQQALGQGPEFLTYFQNEAQLDKSGLPSDRFFAERPEGSVSTLKIQRTQQEDSAVYLCASSADRNYGYTFGSGTRLTVV.

The chain combines TRBV2 with TRBJ1-5; D gene unclear. There are 13 residues in the CDR3. The germline V gene has CDR1 SNHLY and CDR2 FYNNEI. V lost 7 bases and J 7 bases, leaving 14 bases between the germline ends. The CDR3 sequence: CASNRQVDQPQHF. Here the CDR3 DNA reads TGTGCCAGCAATCGGCAGGTTGACCAGCCCCAGCATTTT.

The chain combines TRBV30 with TRBJ2-2; maybe TRBD2 (7 bases). V lost 0 bases to trimming and J lost 6 bases, with 14 bases between them. Germline V CDR1 and CDR2: GTSNPN, SVGIG (reference sequence). The CDR3 contains 15 residues. CDR3 sequence (DNA): TGTGCCTGGAGTGTAGGCGGGGGCAGGGCCGGGGAGCTGTTTTTT. This sequence encodes CAWSVGGGRAGELFF.

The chain couples TRBV6-5 to TRBJ2-1; no clear D. The CDR3 length is 13 residues. Trimming took off 6 bases at V and 5 bases at J, with 11 bases between the two ends. From germline, CDR1 is MNHEY and CDR2 SVGAGI. The chain's CDR3 is CASRKDTHNEQFF. CDR3 nucleotides: TGTGCCAGCAGGAAAGACACACACAATGAGCAGTTCTTC.

The rearrangement joins TRBV19 to TRBJ1-6, with D unclear. Trimming left V 3 bases short and J 6 bases short, with 12 bases between. CDR1 and CDR2 from the germline V gene are LNHDA and SQIVND (reference sequence). CDR3 size: 15 residues. The CDR3 region is CASSISRLINSPLHF. CDR3 sequence (DNA): TGTGCCAGTAGTATTTCCAGGTTAATTAATTCACCCCTCCACTTT.

The chain uses TRBV9 and TRBJ1-1; D is undetermined. CDR1 SGDLS and CDR2 YYNGEE come from the germline V gene. The length of the CDR3 is 11 residues. V was shortened by 5 bases and J by 7 bases, with 9 bases between the two germline ends. The DNA for the CDR3 is TGTGCCAGCAGTCGAGAGTATGAAGCTTTCTTT. This sequence encodes CASSREYEAFF.

The chain recombines TRBV7-9 with TRBJ1-1; maybe TRBD1 (6 bases). This CDR3 region has 15 residues. Between the trimmed V and J ends, which lost 1 base and 0 bases, there was a span of 9 bases. Germline loops: CDR1 SEHNR, CDR2 FQNEAQ (reference sequence). For the CDR3, the DNA is TGTGCCAGCAGCTTAGAGGGGGTAATGAACACTGAAGCTTTCTTT. Encoded protein: CASSLEGVMNTEAFF.

The chain recombines TRBV5-6 with TRBJ1-1, with a possible D match to TRBD1 (6 bases). Germline lookup yields CDR1 SGHDT and CDR2 YYEEEE. V lost 0 bases and J 11 bases, leaving 14 bases between the germline ends. This CDR3 spans 13 amino acids. The CDR3 here is CASSLGAGAGAFF. CDR3 DNA sequence: TGTGCCAGCAGCTTGGGGGCAGGGGCAGGGGCTTTCTTT.